A selection of T cell receptor beta chains follows, all from one sample in a study of cytotoxic CD8 clonotypes in ibrutinib-treated CLL. Data came from immunoSEQ multiplex PCR; TCRdb stores just in-frame clones and leaves some out. This sample has about 74,000 clones, with approximately 80% found just once. This specimen consisted of PBMCs, obtained at disease progression, from a patient treated with ibrutinib. The receptors were gathered from a human donor with chronic lymphocytic leukemia. Each CDR3 is given with its conserved first and last residue. A D gene is named only where the DNA matches it firmly. Not every row has a clone size; where given, it reads once, few, many or a size class.

D	V	size	J	CDR3	DNA
NA	TRBV5-1	NA	TRBJ2-3	CASSRAGLGVATDTQYF	TGCGCCAGCAGCAGGGCTGGGTTGGGGGTTGCCACAGATACGCAGTATTTT
NA	TRBV10-1	NA	TRBJ1-1	CASRGQMNTEAFF	TGCGCCAGTCGTGGACAGATGAACACTGAAGCTTTCTTT
TRBD1	TRBV10-1	NA	TRBJ2-2	CASSEGTGHTGELFF	TGCGCCAGCAGTGAAGGGACAGGGCACACCGGGGAGCTGTTTTTT
TRBD1	TRBV7-9	NA	TRBJ1-5	CASSPNQGQGQPQHF	TGTGCCAGCAGCCCAAATCAGGGACAGGGTCAGCCCCAGCATTTT
NA	TRBV4-2	NA	TRBJ2-3	CASSQGPSGGPTDTQYF	TGTGCCAGCAGCCAAGGGCCCTCTGGGGGCCCTACAGATACGCAGTATTTT
TRBD2	TRBV27	few	TRBJ2-1	CASSLPAGVPPFNEQFF	TGTGCCAGCAGTTTGCCGGCGGGAGTCCCTCCGTTCAATGAGCAGTTCTTC
NA	TRBV27	NA	TRBJ2-1	CASSSDLNEQFF	TGTGCCAGCAGTTCCGACCTCAATGAGCAGTTCTTC
NA	TRBV2	few	TRBJ1-5	CAIQVVGNQPQHF	TGTGCCATTCAGGTGGTTGGCAATCAGCCCCAGCATTTT
NA	TRBV29-1	NA	TRBJ1-6	CSVKHPGSNSPLHF	TGCAGCGTTAAGCACCCGGGCTCTAATTCACCCCTCCACTTT
NA	TRBV19	NA	TRBJ1-1	CASSGRGGTEAFF	TGTGCCAGTAGCGGGAGGGGGGGTACTGAAGCTTTCTTT
TRBD2	TRBV11-2	NA	TRBJ2-1	CASSLKLAGRIYEQFF	TGTGCCAGCAGCTTAAAACTAGCGGGAAGAATCTATGAGCAGTTCTTC
TRBD1	TRBV11-2	NA	TRBJ1-3	CASSLNRGSGNTIYF	TGTGCCAGCAGCTTGAACAGGGGATCTGGAAACACCATATATTTT
NA	TRBV4-1	NA	TRBJ2-5	CASSQARGLAGETQYF	TGCGCCAGCAGCCAAGCTCGCGGGCTGGCGGGCGAGACCCAGTACTTC
NA	TRBV15	NA	TRBJ2-7	CATSSRGGPDEQYF	TGTGCCACCAGCAGCCGTGGGGGCCCCGACGAGCAGTACTTC
TRBD2	TRBV5-6	few	TRBJ2-1	CASSLGLAGSNEQFF	TGTGCCAGCAGCCTTGGACTAGCGGGATCCAATGAGCAGTTCTTC
NA	TRBV11-2	NA	TRBJ1-2	CASSLGANYGYTF	TGTGCCAGCAGCTTAGGGGCTAACTATGGCTACACCTTC
NA	TRBV7-3	NA	TRBJ2-5	CASSFTGVETQYF	TGTGCCAGCAGCTTTACGGGAGTGGAGACCCAGTACTTC
NA	TRBV6-5	NA	TRBJ1-5	CASSGSTGQPQHF	TGTGCCAGCAGTGGCTCGACGGGTCAGCCCCAGCATTTT
TRBD1	TRBV5-4	NA	TRBJ1-6	CASSQTGQGSSPLHF	TGTGCCAGCAGCCAGACAGGACAGGGCAGTTCACCCCTCCACTTT
NA	TRBV27	NA	TRBJ1-5	CASSFKWGQPQHF	TGTGCCAGCAGTTTCAAGTGGGGCCAGCCCCAGCATTTT
NA	TRBV7-8	once	TRBJ2-1	CASSPRQLRVLTGSYNEQFF	TGTGCCAGCAGCCCCCGCCAGCTAAGGGTTCTAACTGGGTCCTACAATGAGCAGTTCTTC
NA	TRBV28	once	TRBJ1-2	CASSTRVVRGYTF	TGTGCCAGCAGTACCAGGGTAGTGCGGGGCTACACCTTC
NA	TRBV9	few	TRBJ1-4	CASSGGVGSEKLFF	TGTGCCAGCAGCGGTGGGGTAGGAAGTGAAAAACTGTTTTTT
NA	TRBV11-3	NA	TRBJ2-1	CASSSGQWDEEEQFF	TGTGCCAGCAGCTCCGGACAGTGGGATGAGGAAGAGCAGTTCTTC
TRBD2	TRBV9	few	TRBJ2-1	CASSGTSGRGNEQFF	TGTGCCAGCAGCGGGACTAGCGGGAGGGGCAATGAGCAGTTCTTC
NA	TRBV11-2	NA	TRBJ1-5	CASSLFSNQPQHF	TGTGCCAGCAGCTTATTTAGCAATCAGCCCCAGCATTTT
NA	TRBV5-6	once	TRBJ1-1	CASRPWGRKGNTEAFF	TGTGCCAGCCGACCCTGGGGACGGAAGGGGAACACTGAAGCTTTCTTT
NA	TRBV1	NA	TRBJ2-7	CTSSHQQTSGGSYEQYF	TGCACCAGCAGCCACCAACAGACTAGCGGGGGGTCCTACGAGCAGTACTTC
TRBD1	TRBV28	NA	TRBJ1-6	CASSLYRGNSPLHF	TGTGCCAGCAGTTTGTACAGGGGTAATTCACCCCTCCACTTT
NA	TRBV11-2	NA	TRBJ2-3	CASRIEAAGEDTQYF	TGTGCCAGCAGAATCGAGGCGGCCGGGGAAGATACGCAGTATTTT
NA	TRBV19	NA	TRBJ1-5	CASSILTALSNQPQHF	TGTGCCAGTAGTATACTGACAGCTCTAAGCAATCAGCCCCAGCATTTT
TRBD1	TRBV19	NA	TRBJ1-1	CASKSGQGSFGAFF	TGTGCCAGCAAATCCGGACAGGGTAGTTTCGGAGCTTTCTTT
NA	TRBV7-9	NA	TRBJ2-7	CASSPGGRLGIYEQYF	TGTGCCAGCAGCCCCGGTGGGCGACTAGGAATCTACGAGCAGTACTTC
TRBD2	TRBV11-2	NA	TRBJ2-7	CASSSGLALNEQYF	TGTGCCAGCAGCTCGGGACTAGCGCTCAACGAGCAGTACTTC
NA	TRBV6-7	once	TRBJ1-5	CASNLCPRRHRNQPQHF	TGTGCCAGCAACTTATGCCCCCGACGGCATCGCAATCAGCCCCAGCATTTT
TRBD2	TRBV6-6	NA	TRBJ2-1	CASSYELAELQFF	TGTGCCAGCAGTTACGAACTAGCGGAGCTTCAGTTCTTC
NA	TRBV18	once	TRBJ1-1	CASSPPTIPSRGAFF	TGTGCCAGCTCACCACCTACCATACCTTCCCGTGGAGCTTTCTTT
NA	TRBV21-1	few	TRBJ1-6	CASSLCHCSPLHF	TGTGCCAGCAGCTTGTGTCACTGTTCACCCCTCCACTTT
TRBD1	TRBV15	NA	TRBJ1-4	CATSKGAREKLFF	TGTGCCACCAGCAAGGGGGCACGAGAAAAACTGTTTTTT
TRBD2	TRBV19	NA	TRBJ2-1	CASSPGTSGRPLQLSSSYNEQFF	TGTGCCAGTAGTCCCGGGACTAGCGGGAGGCCCCTCCAACTCTCGAGCTCCTACAATGAGCAGTTCTTC
NA	TRBV20-1	NA	TRBJ2-1	CSAKAAPLFF	TGCAGTGCTAAGGCGGCTCCTCTATTCTTC
NA	TRBV2	NA	TRBJ1-2	CASSEGPGQDYYGYTF	TGTGCCAGCAGTGAAGGCCCCGGGCAGGACTACTATGGCTACACCTTC
TRBD2	TRBV10-3	NA	TRBJ2-7	CATAGTSGHLEQYF	TGTGCCACCGCCGGGACTAGCGGGCATCTCGAGCAGTACTTC
NA	TRBV28	NA	TRBJ1-1	CASSSANRVLEAFF	TGTGCCAGCAGTTCAGCGAACAGGGTGTTGGAAGCTTTCTTT
NA	TRBV30	NA	TRBJ1-2	CARTPGSAGYGYTF	TGTGCCCGGACGCCCGGGTCCGCGGGGTATGGCTACACCTTC
NA	TRBV9	NA	TRBJ2-7	CASSVGRFDGRGHYEQYF	TGTGCCAGCAGCGTAGGGAGGTTTGACGGGAGAGGGCACTACGAGCAGTACTTC
NA	TRBV5-1	NA	TRBJ2-1	CASIPSGGSYNEQFF	TGCGCCAGCATACCTAGTGGGGGCTCCTACAATGAGCAGTTCTTC
NA	TRBV9	NA	TRBJ1-4	CASSVGPAREKLFF	TGTGCCAGCAGCGTGGGGCCTGCGAGGGAAAAACTGTTTTTT
TRBD2	TRBV5-1	NA	TRBJ2-1	CASSSLAGGINEQFF	TGCGCCAGCAGCTCATTAGCGGGGGGGATAAATGAGCAGTTCTTC
NA	TRBV30	NA	TRBJ1-5	CAWSIRDSNQPQHF	TGTGCCTGGAGTATCAGGGATAGCAATCAGCCCCAGCATTTT
TRBD2	TRBV4-2	NA	TRBJ2-2	CASSQHSGGPSNTGELFF	TGTGCCAGCAGCCAACACTCGGGAGGGCCGTCGAACACCGGGGAGCTGTTTTTT
TRBD1	TRBV27	few	TRBJ2-5	CASSGQGWETQYF	TGTGCCAGCAGTGGACAGGGGTGGGAGACCCAGTACTTC
TRBD1	TRBV5-1	few	TRBJ1-1	CASSPSQGAEYTEAFF	TGCGCCAGCAGCCCTTCACAGGGGGCGGAGTACACTGAAGCTTTCTTT
NA	TRBV18	once	TRBJ1-5	CASSPPRSGGPQHF	TGTGCCAGCTCACCACCAAGGTCGGGGGGGCCCCAGCATTTT
NA	TRBV28	NA	TRBJ2-7	CASSSVQGRGTYEQYF	TGTGCCAGCAGTTCTGTACAGGGAAGGGGGACCTACGAGCAGTACTTC
NA	TRBV18	once	TRBJ2-1	CASSPRTGVYNEQFF	TGTGCCAGCTCACCTAGAACAGGTGTATACAATGAGCAGTTCTTC
NA	TRBV2	NA	TRBJ2-3	CASSAPSTDTQYF	TGTGCCAGCAGCGCACCTAGCACAGATACGCAGTATTTT
NA	TRBV6-6	NA	TRBJ1-5	CASSYSSARPQHF	TGTGCCAGCAGTTATTCGTCCGCTCGGCCCCAGCATTTT